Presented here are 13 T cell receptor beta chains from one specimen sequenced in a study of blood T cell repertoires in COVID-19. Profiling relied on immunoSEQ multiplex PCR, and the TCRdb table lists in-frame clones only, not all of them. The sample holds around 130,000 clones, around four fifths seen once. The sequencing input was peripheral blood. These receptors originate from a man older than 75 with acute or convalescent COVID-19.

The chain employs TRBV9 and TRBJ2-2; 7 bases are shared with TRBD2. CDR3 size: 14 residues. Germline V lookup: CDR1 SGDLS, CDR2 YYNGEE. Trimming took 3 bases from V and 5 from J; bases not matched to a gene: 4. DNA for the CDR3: TGTGCCAGCAGCGGGGGAGGGTGGACCGGGGAGCTGTTTTTT. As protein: CASSGGGWTGELFF.

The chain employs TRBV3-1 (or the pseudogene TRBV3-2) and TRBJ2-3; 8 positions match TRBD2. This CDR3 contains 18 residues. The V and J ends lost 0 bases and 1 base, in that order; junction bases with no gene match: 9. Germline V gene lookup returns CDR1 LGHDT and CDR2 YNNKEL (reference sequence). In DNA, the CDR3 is TGTGCCAGCAGCCAAGATCTTTCTTCGCGGGGGGGCACAGATACGCAGTATTTT. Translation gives CASSQDLSSRGGTDTQYF.

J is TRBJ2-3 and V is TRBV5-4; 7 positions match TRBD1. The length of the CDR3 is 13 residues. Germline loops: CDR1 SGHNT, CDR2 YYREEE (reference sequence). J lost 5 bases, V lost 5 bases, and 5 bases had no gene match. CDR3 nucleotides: TGTGCCAGCAGTGGGGACAGACAAGATACGCAGTATTTT. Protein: CASSGDRQDTQYF.

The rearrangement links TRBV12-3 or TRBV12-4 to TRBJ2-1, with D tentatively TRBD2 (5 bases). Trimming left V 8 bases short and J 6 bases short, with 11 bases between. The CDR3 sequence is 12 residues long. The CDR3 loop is CASSRGVNEQFF. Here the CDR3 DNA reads TGTGCCAGCTCCCGGGGTGTCAATGAGCAGTTCTTC.

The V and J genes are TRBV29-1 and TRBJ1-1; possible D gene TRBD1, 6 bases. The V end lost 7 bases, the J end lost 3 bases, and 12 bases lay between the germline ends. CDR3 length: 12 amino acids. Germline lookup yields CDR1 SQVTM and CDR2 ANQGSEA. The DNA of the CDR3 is TGCAGCGGGGGGGACACCTACACTGAAGCTTTCTTT. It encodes CSGGDTYTEAFF.

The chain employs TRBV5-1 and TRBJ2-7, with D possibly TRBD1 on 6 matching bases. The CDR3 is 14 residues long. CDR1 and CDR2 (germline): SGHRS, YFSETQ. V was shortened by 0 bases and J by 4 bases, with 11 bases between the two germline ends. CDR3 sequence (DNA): TGCGCCAGCAGCTTGGCTGGACAGTTATACGAGCAGTACTTC. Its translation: CASSLAGQLYEQYF.

In DNA form, the CDR3 reads TGCGCCAGCAGCCGGCAGACAGGGGGCGGAGAGACCCAGTACTTC. Protein: CASSRQTGGGETQYF. This chain uses TRBV5-1 with TRBJ2-5; 10 positions agree with TRBD1. Germline CDR1 and CDR2: SGHRS and YFSETQ. The V gene end was trimmed by 4 bases and the J gene end by 4 bases; junction bases not matched to a gene: 7. The CDR3 length is 15 residues. Drawing the rest from reference TRBV5-1 and TRBJ2-5, the complete variable domain is KAGVTQTPRYLIKTRGQQVTLSCSPISGHRSVSWYQQTPGQGLQFLFEYFSETQRNKGNFPGRFSGRQFSNSRSEMNVSTLELGDSALYLCASSRQTGGGETQYFGPGTRLLVL.

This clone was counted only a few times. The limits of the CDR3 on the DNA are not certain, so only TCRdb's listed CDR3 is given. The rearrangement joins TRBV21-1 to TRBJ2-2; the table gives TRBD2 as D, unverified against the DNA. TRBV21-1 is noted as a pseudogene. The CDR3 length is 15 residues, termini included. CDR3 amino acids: CASSKVGSGAGELFF.

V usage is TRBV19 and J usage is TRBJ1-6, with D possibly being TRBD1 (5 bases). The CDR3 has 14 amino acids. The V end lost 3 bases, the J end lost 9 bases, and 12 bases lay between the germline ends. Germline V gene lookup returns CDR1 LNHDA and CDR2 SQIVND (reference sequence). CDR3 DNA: TGTGCCAGTAGTATTTCAGGGTCGGGTTCACCCCTCCACTTT. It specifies CASSISGSGSPLHF.

The CDR3 DNA follows: TGTGCCAGCAGTACGCGGAACGGTCAGTACGAGCAGTACTTC. Translating it yields CASSTRNGQYEQYF. The chain joins TRBV6-2 or TRBV6-3 to TRBJ2-7; D remains unclear. The V gene lost 5 bases and the J gene lost 4 bases, with 15 bases spanning the gap. CDR1 and CDR2 (germline): MNHEY, SVGEGT. The CDR3 runs 14 residues.

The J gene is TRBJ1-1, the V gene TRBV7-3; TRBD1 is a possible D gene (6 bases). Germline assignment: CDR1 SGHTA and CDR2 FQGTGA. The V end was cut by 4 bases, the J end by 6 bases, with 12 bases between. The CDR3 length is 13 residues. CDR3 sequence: CASSSQQGSEAFF. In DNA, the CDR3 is TGTGCCAGCAGCTCTCAACAGGGCTCTGAAGCTTTCTTT. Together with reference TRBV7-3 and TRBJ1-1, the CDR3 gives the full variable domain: GAGVSQTPSNKVTEKGKYVELRCDPISGHTALYWYRQSLGQGPEFLIYFQGTGAADDSGLPNDRFFAVRPEGSVSTLKIQRTERGDSAVYLCASSSQQGSEAFFGQGTRLTVV.

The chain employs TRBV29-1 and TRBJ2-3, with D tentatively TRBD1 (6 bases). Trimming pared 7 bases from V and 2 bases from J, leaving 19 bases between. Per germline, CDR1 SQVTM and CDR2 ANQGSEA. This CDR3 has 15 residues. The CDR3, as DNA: TGCAGCGCACTAAAGGACAGCCCATACACAGATACGCAGTATTTT. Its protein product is CSALKDSPYTDTQYF.

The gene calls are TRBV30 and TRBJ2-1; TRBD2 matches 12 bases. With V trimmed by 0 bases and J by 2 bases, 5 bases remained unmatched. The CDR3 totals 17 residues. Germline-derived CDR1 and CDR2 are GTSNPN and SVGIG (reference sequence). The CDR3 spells CAWSVASGGAAYNEQFF. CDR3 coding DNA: TGTGCCTGGAGTGTCGCTAGCGGGGGGGCCGCCTACAATGAGCAGTTCTTC.